This T cell receptor beta chain was identified in a study of brain T cells in children with intractable seizures. The study's findings and limits: HCMV serostatus was not known, and viral specificity came from CDR3 similarity only. Pre-surgery blood may have been undersampled, hiding some clones.

Only cases whose brain tissue showed the highest T cell transcript signatures were sequenced. At least one anti-epileptic drug was given before surgery. Using immunoSEQ multiplex PCR, the repertoire was profiled, and TCRdb retains in-frame clones only, with some absent. The profile shows tens of thousands of clones, just over 90% of them singletons. Comment on this clone: The antigen is undetermined.

The V segment lost 4 bases and the J segment 6 bases; nucleotides outside the gene matches: 3. The CDR3 is 12 residues long. CDR1 is SGHDT and CDR2 is YYEEEE in the germline V gene. The sequencing used peripheral blood, collected at surgery. The sequence derives from a boy under two years old with tuberous sclerosis and intractable seizures. This chain links TRBV5-6 with TRBJ1-2, with 7 positions matching TRBD1. The CDR3 nucleotides are TGTGCCAGCAGCCCGACAGGGAATGGCTACACCTTC. Its translation: CASSPTGNGYTF.